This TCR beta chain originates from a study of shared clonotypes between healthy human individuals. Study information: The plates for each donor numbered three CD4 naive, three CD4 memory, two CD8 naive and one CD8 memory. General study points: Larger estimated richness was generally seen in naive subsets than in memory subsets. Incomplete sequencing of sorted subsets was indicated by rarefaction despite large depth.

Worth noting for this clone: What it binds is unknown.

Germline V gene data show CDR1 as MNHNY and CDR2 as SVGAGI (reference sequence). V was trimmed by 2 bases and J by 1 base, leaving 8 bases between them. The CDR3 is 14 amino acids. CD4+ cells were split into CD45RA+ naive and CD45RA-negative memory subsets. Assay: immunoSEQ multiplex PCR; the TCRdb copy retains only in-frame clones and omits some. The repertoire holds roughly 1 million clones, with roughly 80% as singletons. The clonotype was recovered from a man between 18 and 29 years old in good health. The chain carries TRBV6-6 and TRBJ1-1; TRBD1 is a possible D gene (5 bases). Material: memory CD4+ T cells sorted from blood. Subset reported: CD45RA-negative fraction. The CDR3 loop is CASSYQGSNTEAFF. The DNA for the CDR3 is TGTGCCAGCAGTTACCAGGGATCGAACACTGAAGCTTTCTTT.